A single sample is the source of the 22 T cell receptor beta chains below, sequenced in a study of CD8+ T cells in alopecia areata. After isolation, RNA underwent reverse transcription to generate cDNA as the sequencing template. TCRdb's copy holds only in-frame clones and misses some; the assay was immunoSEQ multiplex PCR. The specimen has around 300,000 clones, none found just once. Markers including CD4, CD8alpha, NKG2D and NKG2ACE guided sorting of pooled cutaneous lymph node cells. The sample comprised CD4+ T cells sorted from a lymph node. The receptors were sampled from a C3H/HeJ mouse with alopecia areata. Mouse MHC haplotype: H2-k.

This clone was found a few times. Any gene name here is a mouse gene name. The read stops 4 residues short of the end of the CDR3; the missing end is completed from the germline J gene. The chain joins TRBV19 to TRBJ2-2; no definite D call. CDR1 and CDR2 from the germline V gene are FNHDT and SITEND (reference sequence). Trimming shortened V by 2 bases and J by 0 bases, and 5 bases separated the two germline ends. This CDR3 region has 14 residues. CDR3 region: CASSIVSNTGQLYF. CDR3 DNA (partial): TGTGCCAGCAGTATTGTGTCAAACACCGGG.

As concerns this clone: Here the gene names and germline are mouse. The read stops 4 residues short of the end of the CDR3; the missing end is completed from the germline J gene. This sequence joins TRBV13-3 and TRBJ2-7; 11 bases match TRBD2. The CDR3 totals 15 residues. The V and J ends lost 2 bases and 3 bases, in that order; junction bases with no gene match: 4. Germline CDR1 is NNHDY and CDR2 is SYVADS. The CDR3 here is CASSDPLGGRYEQYF. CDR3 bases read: TGTGCCAGCAGTGACCCACTGGGGGGGCGCTAT.

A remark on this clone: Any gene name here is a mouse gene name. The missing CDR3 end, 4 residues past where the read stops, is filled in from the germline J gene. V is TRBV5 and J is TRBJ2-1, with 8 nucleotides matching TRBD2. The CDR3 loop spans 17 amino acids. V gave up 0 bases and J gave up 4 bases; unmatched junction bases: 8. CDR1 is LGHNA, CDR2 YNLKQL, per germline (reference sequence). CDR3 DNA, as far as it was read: TGTGCCAGCAGCCAAGATGGAGGGGGGGCGGGATATGCT. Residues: CASSQDGGGAGYA. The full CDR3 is CASSQDGGGAGYAEQFF.

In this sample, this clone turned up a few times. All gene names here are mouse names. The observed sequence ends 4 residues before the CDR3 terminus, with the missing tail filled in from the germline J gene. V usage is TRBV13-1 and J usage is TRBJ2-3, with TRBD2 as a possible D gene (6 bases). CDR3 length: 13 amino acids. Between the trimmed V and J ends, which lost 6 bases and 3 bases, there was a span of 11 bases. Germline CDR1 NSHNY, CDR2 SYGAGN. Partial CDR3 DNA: TGTGCCAGCAAGAGTCTGGGGGCAGAA. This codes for CASKSLGAE. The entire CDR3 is CASKSLGAETLYF.

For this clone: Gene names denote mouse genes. CDR3 residues: CAWSPRDQDTQYF. Incomplete CDR3 DNA: TGTGCCTGGAGTCCCAGGGACCAAGAC. V usage is TRBV31 and J usage is TRBJ2-5; possibly TRBD1 for D (5 bases). Sequencing ends 4 residues short of the CDR3 end; the germline J gene provides the rest. The CDR3 is made up of 13 amino acids. CDR1 and CDR2 (germline): GKSSPN, SITVG. V shed 1 base and J shed 1 base, with 6 bases lying between them.

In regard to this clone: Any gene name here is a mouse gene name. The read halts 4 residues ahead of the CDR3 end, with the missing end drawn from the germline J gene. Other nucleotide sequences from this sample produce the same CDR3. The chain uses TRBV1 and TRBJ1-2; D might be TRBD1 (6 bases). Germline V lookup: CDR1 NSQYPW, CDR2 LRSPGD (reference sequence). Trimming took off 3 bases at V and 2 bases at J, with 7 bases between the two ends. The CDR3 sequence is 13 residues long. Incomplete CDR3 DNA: TGCACCTGCAGTGCGAGGGGGAACTCC. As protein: CTCSARGNS. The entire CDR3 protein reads CTCSARGNSDYTF.

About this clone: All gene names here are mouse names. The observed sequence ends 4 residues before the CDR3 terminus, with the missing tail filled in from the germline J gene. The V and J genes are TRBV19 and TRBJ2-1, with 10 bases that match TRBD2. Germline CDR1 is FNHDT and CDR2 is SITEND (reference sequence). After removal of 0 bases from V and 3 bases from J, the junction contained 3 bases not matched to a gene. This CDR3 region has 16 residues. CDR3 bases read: TGTGCCAGCAGTATAGTGGGGACTGGGGCCTATGCT. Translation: CASSIVGTGAYA. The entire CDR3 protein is CASSIVGTGAYAEQFF.

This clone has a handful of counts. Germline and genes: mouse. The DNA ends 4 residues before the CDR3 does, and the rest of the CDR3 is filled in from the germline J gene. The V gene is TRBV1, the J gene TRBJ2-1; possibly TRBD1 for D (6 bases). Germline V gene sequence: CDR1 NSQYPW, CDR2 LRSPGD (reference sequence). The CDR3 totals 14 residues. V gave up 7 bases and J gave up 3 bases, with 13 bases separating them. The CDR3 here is CTCKQGRSYAEQFF. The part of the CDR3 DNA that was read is TGCACCTGCAAGCAGGGGAGGAGCTATGCT. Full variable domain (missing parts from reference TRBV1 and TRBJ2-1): VTLLEQNPRWRLVPRGQAVNLRCILKNSQYPWMSWYQQDLQKQLQWLFTLRSPGDKEVKSLPGADYLATRVTDTELRLQVANMSQGRTLYCTCKQGRSYAEQFFGPGTRLTVL.

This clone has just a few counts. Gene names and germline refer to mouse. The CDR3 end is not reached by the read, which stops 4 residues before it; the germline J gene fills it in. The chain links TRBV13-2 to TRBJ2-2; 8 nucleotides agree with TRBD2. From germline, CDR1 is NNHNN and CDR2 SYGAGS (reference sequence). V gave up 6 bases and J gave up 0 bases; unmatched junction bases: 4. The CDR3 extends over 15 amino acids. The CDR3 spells CASARLGSNTGQLYF. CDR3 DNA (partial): TGTGCCAGCGCTCGACTGGGGTCAAACACCGGG.

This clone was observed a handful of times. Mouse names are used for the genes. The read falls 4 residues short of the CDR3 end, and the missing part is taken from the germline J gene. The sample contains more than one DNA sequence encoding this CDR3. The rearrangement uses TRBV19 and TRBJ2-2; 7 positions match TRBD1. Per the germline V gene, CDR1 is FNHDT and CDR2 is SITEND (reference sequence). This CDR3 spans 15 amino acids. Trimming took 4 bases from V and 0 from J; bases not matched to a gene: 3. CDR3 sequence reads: CASSPGTANTGQLYF. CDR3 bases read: TGTGCCAGCAGTCCGGGGACAGCAAACACCGGG.

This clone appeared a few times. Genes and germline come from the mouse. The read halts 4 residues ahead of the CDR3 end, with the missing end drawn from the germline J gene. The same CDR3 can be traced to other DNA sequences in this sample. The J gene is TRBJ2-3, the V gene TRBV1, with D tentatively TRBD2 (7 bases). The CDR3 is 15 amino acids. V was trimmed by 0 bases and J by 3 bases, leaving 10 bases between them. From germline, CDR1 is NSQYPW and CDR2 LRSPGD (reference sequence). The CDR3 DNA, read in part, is TGCACCTGCAGTGCAGATAGGGGGGCGGCAGAA. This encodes CTCSADRGAAE. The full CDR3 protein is CTCSADRGAAETLYF.

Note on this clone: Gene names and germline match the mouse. The sequenced CDR3 bases are TGTGCCAGCAGTATCTACAGTAATTCGCCC. As protein: CASSIYSNSP. The entire CDR3 protein is CASSIYSNSPLYF. The V and J genes are TRBV19 and TRBJ1-6; no definite D call. Read sequence stops 3 residues before the CDR3 end, and the germline J gene provides the missing end. TRBJ1-6 is an open reading frame whose function is uncertain. Germline assignment: CDR1 FNHDT and CDR2 SITEND (reference sequence). The V end lost 2 bases, the J end lost 6 bases, and 6 bases lay between the germline ends. CDR3 length: 13 amino acids.

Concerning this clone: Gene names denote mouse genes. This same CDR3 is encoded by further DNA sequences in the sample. This CDR3 is CASSDQGNQDTQYF. CDR3 bases read: TGTGCCAGCAGTGACCAGGGAAACCAAGAC. The gene calls are TRBV13-1 and TRBJ2-5, with D perhaps TRBD1 (5 bases). The CDR3 end falls 4 residues outside the read, so it is completed with the germline J gene. The V end lost 2 bases, the J end lost 0 bases, and 7 bases lay between the germline ends. The CDR3 runs to 14 residues. Germline V gene lookup returns CDR1 NSHNY and CDR2 SYGAGN.

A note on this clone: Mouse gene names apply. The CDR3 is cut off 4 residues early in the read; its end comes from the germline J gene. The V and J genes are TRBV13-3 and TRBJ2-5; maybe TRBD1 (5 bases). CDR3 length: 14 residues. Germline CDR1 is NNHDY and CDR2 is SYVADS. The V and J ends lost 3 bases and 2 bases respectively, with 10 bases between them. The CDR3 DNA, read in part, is TGTGCCAGCAGTGCAGGGAACGCCCAAGAC. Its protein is CASSAGNAQD. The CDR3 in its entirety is CASSAGNAQDTQYF. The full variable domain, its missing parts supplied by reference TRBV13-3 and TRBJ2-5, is EAAVTQSPRSKVAVTGGKVTLSCHQTNNHDYMYWYRQDTGHGLRLIHYSYVADSTEKGDIPDGYKASRPSQENFSLILELASLSQTAVYFCASSAGNAQDTQYFGPGTRLLVL.

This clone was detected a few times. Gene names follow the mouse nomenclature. The CDR3 spells CASSIAWQGANTGQLYF. The sequenced part of the CDR3 DNA is TGTGCCAGCAGTATAGCTTGGCAGGGGGCAAACACCGGG. This sequence joins TRBV19 and TRBJ2-2, with TRBD1 matching 7 bases. Coverage ceases 4 residues before the CDR3 finishes, and the germline J gene fills in the end. From germline, CDR1 is FNHDT and CDR2 SITEND (reference sequence). This CDR3 has 17 residues. V trimming: 0 bases; J trimming: 0 bases; junction bases outside the gene matches: 5.

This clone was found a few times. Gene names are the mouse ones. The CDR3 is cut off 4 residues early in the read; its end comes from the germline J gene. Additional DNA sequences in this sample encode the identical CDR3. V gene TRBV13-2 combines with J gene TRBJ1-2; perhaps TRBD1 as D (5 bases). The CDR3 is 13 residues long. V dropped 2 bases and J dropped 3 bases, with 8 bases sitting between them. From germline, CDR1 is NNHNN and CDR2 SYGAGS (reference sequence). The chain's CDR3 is CASGDREDSDYTF. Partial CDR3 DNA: TGTGCCAGCGGTGACAGGGAAGACTCC.

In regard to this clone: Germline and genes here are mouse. CDR3 bases read: TGTGCCAGCACGGACAGGGGCGCAGAA. This codes for CASTDRGAE. The full CDR3 reads CASTDRGAETLYF. The rearrangement links TRBV19 to TRBJ2-3; 9 bases map to TRBD1. The CDR3 end falls 4 residues outside the read, so it is completed with the germline J gene. The CDR3 spans 13 residues. Germline V CDR1 and CDR2: FNHDT, SITEND (reference sequence). V was clipped by 6 bases and J by 3 bases; unmatched bases: 2.

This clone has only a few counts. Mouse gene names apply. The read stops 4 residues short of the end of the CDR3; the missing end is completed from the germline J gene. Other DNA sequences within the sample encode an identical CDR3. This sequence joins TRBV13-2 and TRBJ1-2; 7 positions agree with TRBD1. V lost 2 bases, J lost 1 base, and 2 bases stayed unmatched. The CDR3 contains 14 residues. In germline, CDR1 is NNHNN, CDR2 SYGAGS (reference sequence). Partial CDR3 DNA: TGTGCCAGCGGTGACAGGGGGTTAAACTCC. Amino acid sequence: CASGDRGLNS. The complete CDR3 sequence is CASGDRGLNSDYTF.

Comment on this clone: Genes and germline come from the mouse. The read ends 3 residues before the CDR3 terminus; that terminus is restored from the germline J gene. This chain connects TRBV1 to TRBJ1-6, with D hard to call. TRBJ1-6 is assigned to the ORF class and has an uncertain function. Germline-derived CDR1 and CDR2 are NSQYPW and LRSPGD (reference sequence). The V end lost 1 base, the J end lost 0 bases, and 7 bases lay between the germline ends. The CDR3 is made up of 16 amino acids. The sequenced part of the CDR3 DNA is TGCACCTGCAGTGCAGGACAATTTTCCTATAATTCGCCC. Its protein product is CTCSAGQFSYNSP. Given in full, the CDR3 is CTCSAGQFSYNSPLYF.

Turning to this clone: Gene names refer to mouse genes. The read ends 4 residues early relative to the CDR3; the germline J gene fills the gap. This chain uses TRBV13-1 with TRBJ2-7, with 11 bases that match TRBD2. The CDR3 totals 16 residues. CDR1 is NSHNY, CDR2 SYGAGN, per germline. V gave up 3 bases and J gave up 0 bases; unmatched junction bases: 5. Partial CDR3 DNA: TGTGCCAGCAGTGGGACTGGGGGGAAGAGCTCCTAT. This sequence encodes CASSGTGGKSSY. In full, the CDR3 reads CASSGTGGKSSYEQYF.

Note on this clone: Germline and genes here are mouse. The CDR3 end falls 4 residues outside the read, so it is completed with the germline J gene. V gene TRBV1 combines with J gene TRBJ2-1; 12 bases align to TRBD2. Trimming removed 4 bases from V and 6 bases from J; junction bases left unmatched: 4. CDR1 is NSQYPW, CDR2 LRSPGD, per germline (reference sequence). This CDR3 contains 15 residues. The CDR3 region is CTCSVRDWGAAEQFF. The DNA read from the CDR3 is TGCACCTGCAGTGTCCGGGACTGGGGGGCTGCT. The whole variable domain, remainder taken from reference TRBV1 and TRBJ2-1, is VTLLEQNPRWRLVPRGQAVNLRCILKNSQYPWMSWYQQDLQKQLQWLFTLRSPGDKEVKSLPGADYLATRVTDTELRLQVANMSQGRTLYCTCSVRDWGAAEQFFGPGTRLTVL.

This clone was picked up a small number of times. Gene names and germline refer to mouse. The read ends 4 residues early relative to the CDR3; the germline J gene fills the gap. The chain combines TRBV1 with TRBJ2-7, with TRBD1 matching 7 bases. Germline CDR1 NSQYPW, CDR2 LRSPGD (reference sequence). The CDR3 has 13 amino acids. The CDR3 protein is CTCSLPGGDEQYF. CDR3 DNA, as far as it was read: TGCACCTGCAGTTTACCAGGGGGTGAT.